Included here is one TCR beta chain sequence, with context. Libraries were prepared by immunoSEQ multiplex PCR; TCRdb keeps only in-frame clonotypes and omits some of them. The sample records tens of thousands of clones, around 97% being singletons. The source of the sample is a study of technical replicates of blood from several donors. This TCR derives from a human donor in good health. The sample consisted of T cells isolated from PBMCs.

The CDR3 bases are TGTGCCAGCAGGCGAACGTTTGAAGACTATGGCTACACCTTC. This sequence encodes CASRRTFEDYGYTF. The chain has TRBV6-1 and TRBJ1-2; D is unclear. Looked up from germline, CDR1 is MNHNS and CDR2 is SASEGT. V lost 6 bases and J lost 3, with 14 bases in between. The CDR3 loop spans 14 amino acids.